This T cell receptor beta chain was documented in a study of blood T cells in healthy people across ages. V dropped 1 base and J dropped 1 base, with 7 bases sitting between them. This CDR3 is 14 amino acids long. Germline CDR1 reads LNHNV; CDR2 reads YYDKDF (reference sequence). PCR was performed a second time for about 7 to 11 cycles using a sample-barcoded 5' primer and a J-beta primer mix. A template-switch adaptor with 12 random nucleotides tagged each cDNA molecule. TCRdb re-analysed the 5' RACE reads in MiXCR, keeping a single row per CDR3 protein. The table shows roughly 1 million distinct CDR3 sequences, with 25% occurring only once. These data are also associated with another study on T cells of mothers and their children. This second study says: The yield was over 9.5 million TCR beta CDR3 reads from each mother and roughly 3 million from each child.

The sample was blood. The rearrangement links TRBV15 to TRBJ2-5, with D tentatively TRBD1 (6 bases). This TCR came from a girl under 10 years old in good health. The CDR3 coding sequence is TGTGCCACCAGCAGAGGGGACACCCAAGAGACCCAGTACTTC. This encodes CATSRGDTQETQYF.